This TCR beta chain came from a study of T cells after yellow fever vaccination. The table lists this clonotype with a few counts. This CDR3 has 16 residues. V lost 0 bases, J lost 9 bases, and 8 bases stayed unmatched. Germline lookup yields CDR1 ENHRY and CDR2 SYGVKD. TCRdb re-derived calls from the 5' RACE reads in MiXCR, one entry per CDR3 protein. In the table there are 230,000 or so distinct CDR3 sequences, less than 7.5% of which are singletons. The source is a man younger than 45 who received the YFV17D yellow fever vaccine. The input for sequencing was CD4+ T cells sorted from PBMCs, taken on the day of the yellow fever booster vaccination. The chain couples TRBV10-3 to TRBJ1-6; 7 bases align to TRBD1. The CDR3 DNA follows: TGTGCCATCAGTGAGTCTGGCAGGGGGAGTAGTTCACCCCTCCACTTT. Protein product: CAISESGRGSSSPLHF.